Below are 3 T cell receptor beta chains sequenced from a single sample in a study of identical twins. Each CDR3 protein is one row after TCRdb ran MiXCR on the 5' RACE reads. In the table there are a few hundred thousand distinct CDR3 sequences, more than 9% of which are singletons. These data were also reused for a study on yellow fever vaccine responses in identical twins.

Source material: PBMCs. The origin of the receptors is a young woman in good health.

The rearrangement links TRBV24-1 to TRBJ1-1; the D is unclear. The CDR3 sequence is 14 residues long. Germline lookup yields CDR1 KGHDR and CDR2 SFDVKD. V was trimmed by 7 bases and J by 0 bases, leaving 11 bases between them. The CDR3 DNA sequence: TGTGCCACCAGGGGCTCAGGTCTGAACACTGAAGCTTTCTTT. Its translation: CATRGSGLNTEAFF.

This clonotype was counted at least ten times. The chain is built from TRBV6-1 and TRBJ2-3, with 9 bases fitting TRBD2. This CDR3 spans 14 amino acids. Trimming cost V 8 bases and J 3 bases; bases outside gene matches: 6. Germline V CDR1 and CDR2: MNHNS, SASEGT. The CDR3 nucleotides are TGTGCCAGCCATCTAGCGGGGAGAACAGATACGCAGTATTTT. Translation gives CASHLAGRTDTQYF.

The chain recombines TRBV7-8 with TRBJ2-2, with D perhaps matching TRBD1 (6 bases). The CDR3 contains 13 residues. CDR1 and CDR2 (germline): SGHVS, FQNEAQ. Deletions cut 1 base from V and 11 bases from J, with 11 bases between. This CDR3 is CASSLVRGGELFF. Here the CDR3 DNA reads TGTGCCAGCAGCTTAGTACGAGGGGGAGAGCTGTTTTTT.